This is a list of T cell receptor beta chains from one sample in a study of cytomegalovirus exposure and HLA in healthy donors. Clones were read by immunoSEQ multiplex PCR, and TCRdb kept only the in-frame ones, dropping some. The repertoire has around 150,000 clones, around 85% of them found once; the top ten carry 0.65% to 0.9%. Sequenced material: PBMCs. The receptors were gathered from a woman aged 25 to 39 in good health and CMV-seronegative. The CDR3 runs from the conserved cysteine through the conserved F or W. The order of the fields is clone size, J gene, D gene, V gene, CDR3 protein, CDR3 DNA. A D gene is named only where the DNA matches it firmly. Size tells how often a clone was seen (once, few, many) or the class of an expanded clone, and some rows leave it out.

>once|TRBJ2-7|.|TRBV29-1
CSVDGGGYEQYF
TGCAGCGTTGACGGCGGAGGCTACGAGCAGTACTTC
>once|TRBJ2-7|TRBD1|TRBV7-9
CASSLYSGTGGHEQYF
TGTGCCAGCAGCCTCTACTCCGGGACAGGGGGCCACGAGCAGTACTTC
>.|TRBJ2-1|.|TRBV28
CASSLTAPYNEQFF
TGTGCCAGCAGTTTGACAGCACCATACAATGAGCAGTTCTTC
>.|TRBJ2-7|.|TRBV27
CASSSEGSYEQYF
TGTGCCAGCAGTTCAGAGGGCTCCTACGAGCAGTACTTC
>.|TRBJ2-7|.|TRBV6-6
CASSPPGEAPHEQYF
TGTGCCAGCAGTCCCCCGGGGGAGGCCCCTCACGAGCAGTACTTC
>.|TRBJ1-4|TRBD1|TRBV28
CASDNRGQLFF
TGTGCCAGCGACAACAGGGGGCAACTGTTTTTT
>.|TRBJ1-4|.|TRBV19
CASIDPSATNEKLFF
TGTGCCAGTATTGACCCGAGCGCAACTAATGAAAAACTGTTTTTT
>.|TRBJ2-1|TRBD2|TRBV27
CASRPGTSGYNEQFF
TGTGCCAGCAGACCAGGGACTAGCGGCTACAATGAGCAGTTCTTC
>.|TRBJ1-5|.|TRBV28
CAIRGGSNQPQHF
TGTGCCATCCGGGGGGGAAGCAATCAGCCCCAGCATTTT
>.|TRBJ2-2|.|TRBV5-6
CASSLVAGELFF
TGTGCCAGCAGCTTGGTAGCCGGGGAGCTGTTTTTT
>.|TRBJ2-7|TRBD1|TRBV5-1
CASSRTGPEQYF
TGCGCCAGCAGCCGGACAGGGCCCGAGCAGTACTTC
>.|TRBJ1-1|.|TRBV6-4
CASSDSYKMNTEAFF
TGTGCCAGCAGTGACTCGTACAAAATGAACACTGAAGCTTTCTTT
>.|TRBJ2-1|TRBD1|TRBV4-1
CASSLGQGFSYNEQFF
TGCGCCAGCAGCCTGGGACAGGGATTTTCCTACAATGAGCAGTTCTTC
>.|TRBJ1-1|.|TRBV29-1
CSVLGQNTEAFF
TGCAGCGTGCTCGGACAGAACACTGAAGCTTTCTTT
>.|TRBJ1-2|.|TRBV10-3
CAIGESPGSRIGYGYTF
TGTGCCATCGGTGAGTCTCCAGGGTCGAGGATAGGCTATGGCTACACCTTC
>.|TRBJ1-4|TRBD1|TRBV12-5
CASGLSVLPRGHEKLFF
TGTGCTAGTGGTTTGTCCGTTCTGCCTAGGGGGCACGAAAAACTGTTTTTT
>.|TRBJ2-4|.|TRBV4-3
CASSQDLPAGAKNIQYF
TGCGCCAGCAGCCAAGATCTGCCAGCCGGGGCCAAAAACATTCAGTACTTC
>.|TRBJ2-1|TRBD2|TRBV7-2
CASRLAPSGGPPSSYNEQFF
TGTGCCAGCAGGTTAGCCCCTAGCGGGGGGCCCCCGAGCTCCTACAATGAGCAGTTCTTC
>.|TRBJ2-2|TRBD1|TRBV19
CASSPPGTGKTGELFF
TGTGCCAGTAGTCCCCCGGGGACAGGGAAGACCGGGGAGCTGTTTTTT
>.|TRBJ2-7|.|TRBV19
CASSPRGSAYEQYF
TGTGCCAGTAGCCCTAGGGGGTCTGCCTACGAGCAGTACTTC
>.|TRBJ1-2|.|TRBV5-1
CASSLNPVVGYTF
TGCGCCAGCAGCTTGAATCCAGTGGTTGGCTACACCTTC
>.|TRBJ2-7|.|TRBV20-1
CSAATYEQYF
TGCAGTGCTGCTACCTACGAGCAGTACTTC
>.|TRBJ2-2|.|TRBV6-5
CASSPRRELAGELFF
TGTGCCAGCAGCCCCCGGAGGGAGCTCGCCGGGGAGCTGTTTTTT
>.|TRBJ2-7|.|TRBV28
CASSLSGNRYEQYF
TGTGCCAGCAGTTTATCCGGGAATAGGTACGAGCAGTACTTC
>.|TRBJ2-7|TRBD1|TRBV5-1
CASSLGTGPYEQYF
TGCGCCAGCAGCTTGGGGACAGGACCCTACGAGCAGTACTTC
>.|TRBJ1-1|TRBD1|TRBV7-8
CASSASDRAANTEAFF
TGTGCCAGCAGCGCCTCGGACAGGGCGGCGAACACTGAAGCTTTCTTT
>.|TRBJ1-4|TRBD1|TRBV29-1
CSVNGQGTNEKLFF
TGCAGCGTCAACGGACAGGGAACTAATGAAAAACTGTTTTTT
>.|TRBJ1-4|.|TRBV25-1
CASSVNLLSTGSGEKLFF
TGTGCCAGCAGTGTTAATCTCCTTTCTACAGGGAGTGGGGAAAAACTGTTTTTT
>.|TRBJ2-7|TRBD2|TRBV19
CASTSSGTSSEQYF
TGTGCCAGTACCTCGTCCGGGACTAGCAGCGAGCAGTACTTC
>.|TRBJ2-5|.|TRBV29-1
CSVEREYQETQYF
TGCAGCGTTGAAAGAGAGTACCAAGAGACCCAGTACTTC
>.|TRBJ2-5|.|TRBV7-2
CASSLAGGQETQYF
TGTGCCAGCAGCTTAGCGGGGGGCCAAGAGACCCAGTACTTC
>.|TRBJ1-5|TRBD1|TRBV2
CASHLQGAGSNQPQHF
TGTGCCAGCCACCTACAGGGGGCCGGGAGCAATCAGCCCCAGCATTTT
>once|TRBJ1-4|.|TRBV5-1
CASSPAGQGEKLFF
TGCGCCAGCAGCCCCGCTGGGCAGGGGGAAAAACTGTTTTTT
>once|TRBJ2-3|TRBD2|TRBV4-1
CASSPWEAGGRGVTDTQYF
TGCGCCAGCAGCCCTTGGGAAGCGGGGGGTCGGGGGGTAACAGATACGCAGTATTTT
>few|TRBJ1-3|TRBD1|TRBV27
CASSSYRQGGTAGNTIYF
TGTGCCAGCAGTTCTTACCGACAGGGAGGCACTGCTGGAAACACCATATATTTT
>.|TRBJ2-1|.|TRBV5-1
CASSARGLAYNEQFF
TGCGCCAGCAGCGCCAGGGGTCTCGCCTACAATGAGCAGTTCTTC
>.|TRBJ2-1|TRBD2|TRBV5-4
CASSFRTSPRVNEQFF
TGTGCCAGCAGCTTTCGGACTAGCCCAAGGGTCAATGAGCAGTTCTTC
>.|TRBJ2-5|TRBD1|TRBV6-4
CASSVVGQGWETQYF
TGTGCCAGCAGTGTAGTTGGACAGGGTTGGGAGACCCAGTACTTC
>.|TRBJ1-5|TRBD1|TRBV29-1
CSVRQGSDQPQHF
TGCAGCGTTCGACAGGGGTCCGATCAGCCCCAGCATTTT
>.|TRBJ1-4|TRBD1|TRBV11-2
CASSLVAGQGISTNEKLFF
TGTGCCAGCAGCTTAGTTGCGGGACAGGGGATTTCAACTAATGAAAAACTGTTTTTT
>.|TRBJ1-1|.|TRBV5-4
CASSSPSPLEAEAFF
TGTGCCAGCAGCTCTCCTTCCCCCTTAGAGGCTGAAGCTTTCTTT
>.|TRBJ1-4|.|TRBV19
CASSIDFVSTNEKLFF
TGTGCCAGTAGCATAGATTTCGTTTCAACTAATGAAAAACTGTTTTTT
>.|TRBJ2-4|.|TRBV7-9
CASSPKRVAKNIQYF
TGTGCCAGCAGCCCAAAGAGGGTAGCCAAAAACATTCAGTACTTC
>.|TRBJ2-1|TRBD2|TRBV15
CATSRVTLAGNEQFF
TGTGCCACCAGCAGAGTAACTCTAGCGGGGAATGAGCAGTTCTTC
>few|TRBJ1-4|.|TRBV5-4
CAYRRDNEKLFF
TGTGCGTACAGGAGGGATAATGAAAAACTGTTTTTT
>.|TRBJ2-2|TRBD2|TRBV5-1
CASSRGVAGAGELFF
TGCGCCAGCAGCCGCGGGGTAGCGGGAGCCGGGGAGCTGTTTTTT
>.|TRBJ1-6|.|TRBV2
CASTLTYNSPLHF
TGTGCCAGCACCCTGACTTATAATTCACCCCTCCACTTT
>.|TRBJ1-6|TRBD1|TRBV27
CASSLVRTGVSPLHF
TGTGCCAGCAGTTTGGTTAGGACAGGGGTTTCACCCCTCCACTTT
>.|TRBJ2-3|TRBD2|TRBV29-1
CSVGPSGDADTQYF
TGCAGCGTTGGTCCTAGCGGGGACGCAGATACGCAGTATTTT
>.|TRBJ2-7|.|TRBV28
CASRVSGSSYEQYF
TGTGCCAGCAGAGTTAGCGGTAGCTCCTACGAGCAGTACTTC
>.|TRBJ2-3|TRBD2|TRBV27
CASSYLGLGSTDTQYF
TGTGCCAGCAGTTACTTAGGACTAGGGAGCACAGATACGCAGTATTTT
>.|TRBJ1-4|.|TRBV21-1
CASPTGQVEEKLFF
TGTGCCAGCCCCACGGGACAGGTGGAGGAAAAACTGTTTTTT
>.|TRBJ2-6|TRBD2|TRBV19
CASTGGVWANVLTF
TGTGCCAGTACGGGAGGGGTCTGGGCCAACGTCCTGACTTTC
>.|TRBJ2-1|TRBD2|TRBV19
CATNLAGEVNEQFF
TGTGCCACCAACTTAGCGGGAGAGGTCAATGAGCAGTTCTTC
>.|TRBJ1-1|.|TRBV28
CASSRTGNTEAFF
TGTGCCAGCAGTCGTACAGGCAACACTGAAGCTTTCTTT
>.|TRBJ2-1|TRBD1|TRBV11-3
CASSSTTGFDEQFF
TGTGCCAGCAGCTCAACGACAGGGTTCGATGAGCAGTTCTTC